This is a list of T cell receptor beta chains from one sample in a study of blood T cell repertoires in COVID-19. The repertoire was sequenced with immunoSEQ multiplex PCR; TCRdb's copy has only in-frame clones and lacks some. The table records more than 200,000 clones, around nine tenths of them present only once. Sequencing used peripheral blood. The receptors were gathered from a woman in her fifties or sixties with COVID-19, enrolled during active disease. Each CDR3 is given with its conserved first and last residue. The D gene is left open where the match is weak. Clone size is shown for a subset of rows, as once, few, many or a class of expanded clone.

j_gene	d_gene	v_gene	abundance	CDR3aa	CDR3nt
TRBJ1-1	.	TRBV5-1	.	CASSLGFSDTEAFF	TGCGCCAGCAGCTTGGGTTTTTCCGACACTGAAGCTTTCTTT
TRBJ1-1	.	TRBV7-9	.	CASSRASGLGTEAFF	TGTGCCAGCAGCCGTGCGAGCGGGCTGGGGACTGAAGCTTTCTTT
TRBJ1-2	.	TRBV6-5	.	CASSYSRGGGYTF	TGTGCCAGCAGTTACTCGAGAGGTGGTGGCTACACCTTC
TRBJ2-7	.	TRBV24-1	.	CATSDLKLGSRQYF	TGTGCCACCAGTGATTTAAAACTAGGATCAAGGCAGTACTTC
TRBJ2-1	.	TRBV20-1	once	CSASRQSLNEQFF	TGCAGTGCTAGTAGACAGTCCCTCAATGAGCAGTTCTTC
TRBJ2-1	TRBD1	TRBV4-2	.	CASSQVLGTGGNEQFF	TGTGCCAGCAGCCAAGTACTGGGGACAGGGGGCAATGAGCAGTTCTTC
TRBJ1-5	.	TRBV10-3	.	CAISEAGYNQPQHF	TGTGCCATCAGTGAGGCAGGGTACAATCAGCCCCAGCATTTT
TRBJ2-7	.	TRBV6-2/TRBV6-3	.	CASSYGTQLSYEQYF	TGTGCCAGCAGTTACGGGACTCAACTAAGCTACGAGCAGTACTTC
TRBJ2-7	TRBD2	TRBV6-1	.	CASSEYRGRDREQYF	TGTGCCAGCAGTGAATATCGCGGGAGGGACCGGGAGCAGTACTTC
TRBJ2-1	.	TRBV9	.	CASSVGVQSNEQFF	TGTGCCAGCAGCGTAGGGGTACAGTCCAATGAGCAGTTCTTC
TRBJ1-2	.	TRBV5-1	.	CASSPGGVPGYTF	TGCGCCAGCAGCCCTGGGGGGGTTCCTGGCTACACCTTC
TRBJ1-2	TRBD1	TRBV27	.	CASSFDRGSTSYTF	TGTGCCAGCAGTTTCGACAGGGGGTCCACTAGCTACACCTTC
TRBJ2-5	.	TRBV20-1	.	CSASPQAVSWTQYF	TGCAGTGCTAGTCCCCAAGCCGTTTCGTGGACCCAGTACTTC
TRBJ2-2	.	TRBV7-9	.	CASSQRLGGGNTGELFF	TGTGCCAGCAGCCAGCGGTTGGGAGGGGGGAACACCGGGGAGCTGTTTTTT
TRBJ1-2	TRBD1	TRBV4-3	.	CASSNRDRDNYGYTF	TGCGCCAGCAGCAACCGGGACAGGGATAACTATGGCTACACCTTC
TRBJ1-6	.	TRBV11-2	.	CASSFAVAPESPLHF	TGTGCCAGCAGCTTTGCAGTAGCCCCGGAATCACCCCTCCACTTT
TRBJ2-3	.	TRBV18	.	CASSRRTTDWADTQYF	TGTGCCAGCTCTCGACGGACTACCGATTGGGCAGATACGCAGTATTTT
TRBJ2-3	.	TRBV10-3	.	CAISGGSRTARTDTQYF	TGTGCCATCAGTGGGGGTAGCCGGACAGCGCGCACAGATACGCAGTATTTT
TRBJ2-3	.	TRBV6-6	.	CASSYRDTTDTQYF	TGTGCCAGCAGTTATAGGGACACCACAGATACGCAGTATTTT
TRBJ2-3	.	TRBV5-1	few	CASSLAYRSLDTQYF	TGCGCCAGCAGCTTGGCGTACAGGTCGCTGGATACGCAGTATTTT
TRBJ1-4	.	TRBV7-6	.	CASSLGGGGANEKLFF	TGTGCCAGCAGCTTAGGAGGGGGGGGCGCAAATGAAAAACTGTTTTTT
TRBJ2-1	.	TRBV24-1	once	CATQGYNEQFF	TGTGCCACACAGGGATACAATGAGCAGTTCTTC
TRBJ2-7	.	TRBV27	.	CASSSSGGGSYEQYF	TGTGCCAGCAGTTCTAGCGGAGGGGGCTCCTACGAGCAGTACTTC
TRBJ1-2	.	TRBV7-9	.	CASSQINRGANYGYTF	TGTGCCAGCAGCCAGATCAATCGGGGTGCTAACTATGGCTACACCTTC
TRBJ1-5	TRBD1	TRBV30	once	CAWSGTGLSNQPQHF	TGTGCCTGGAGTGGGACAGGACTTAGCAATCAGCCCCAGCATTTT
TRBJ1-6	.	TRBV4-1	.	CASSQVQGLGSPLHF	TGCGCCAGCAGCCAAGTTCAGGGCTTGGGTTCACCCCTCCACTTT
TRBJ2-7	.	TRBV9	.	CASNLGVGSNEQYF	TGTGCCAGCAACTTAGGGGTGGGTAGCAACGAGCAGTACTTC
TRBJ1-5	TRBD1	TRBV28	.	CASRSRQGPKSLSPLSNQPQHF	TGTGCCAGCAGGTCCCGACAGGGACCCAAATCCTTGTCGCCTCTTAGCAATCAGCCCCAGCATTTT
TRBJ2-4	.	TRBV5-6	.	CASSLWASGGNIQYF	TGTGCCAGCAGCTTGTGGGCGAGTGGAGGGAACATTCAGTACTTC
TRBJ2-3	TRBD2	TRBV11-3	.	CASSSRGLAGGDTQYF	TGTGCCAGCAGCTCACGGGGACTAGCGGGAGGAGATACGCAGTATTTT
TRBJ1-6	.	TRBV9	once	CASSTTLGGSPLHF	TGTGCCAGCAGCACCACCCTGGGGGGATCACCCCTCCACTTT
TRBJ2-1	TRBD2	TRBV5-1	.	CASSEAGNEQFF	TGCGCCAGCAGCGAAGCGGGAAATGAGCAGTTCTTC
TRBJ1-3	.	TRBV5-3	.	CARSLVDTSSGNTIYF	TGTGCCAGAAGCTTGGTCGACACCAGCTCTGGAAACACCATATATTTT
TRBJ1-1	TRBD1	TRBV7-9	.	CASSYRPGQGLPEAFF	TGTGCCAGCAGCTACAGACCGGGACAGGGGTTGCCTGAAGCTTTCTTT
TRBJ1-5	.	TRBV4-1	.	CASSQDWGQSGHTNSNQPQHF	TGCGCCAGCAGCCAAGATTGGGGCCAATCCGGACACACGAATAGCAATCAGCCCCAGCATTTT
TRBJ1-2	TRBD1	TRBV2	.	CASRGGYYGYTF	TGTGCCAGCAGAGGGGGCTACTATGGCTACACCTTC
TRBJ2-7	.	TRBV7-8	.	CASSPLVEYEQYF	TGTGCCAGCAGCCCGCTAGTAGAATACGAGCAGTACTTC
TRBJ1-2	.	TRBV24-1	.	CATSDFSSYGYTF	TGTGCCACCAGTGATTTTAGCAGCTATGGCTACACCTTC
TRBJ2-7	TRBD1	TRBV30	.	CAWSPGGTGPYEQYF	TGTGCCTGGAGCCCCGGCGGGACAGGGCCGTACGAGCAGTACTTC
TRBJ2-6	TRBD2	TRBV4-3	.	CASSQDPGGLAVLSGANVLTF	TGCGCCAGCAGCCAAGATCCAGGGGGACTAGCGGTCCTGTCTGGGGCCAACGTCCTGACTTTC
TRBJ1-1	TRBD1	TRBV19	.	CASSTTGTGVRGPEAFF	TGTGCCAGTAGTACGACCGGGACAGGGGTGAGGGGGCCTGAAGCTTTCTTT
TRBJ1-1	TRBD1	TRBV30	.	CAWSVTGGGTEAFF	TGTGCCTGGAGTGTAACAGGGGGCGGCACTGAAGCTTTCTTT
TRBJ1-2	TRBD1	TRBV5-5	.	CASGGGVGYGYTF	TGTGCCAGCGGAGGGGGCGTTGGGTATGGCTACACCTTC
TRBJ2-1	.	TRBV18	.	CASSPRLAVYNEQFF	TGTGCCAGCTCACCCAGGTTAGCGGTTTACAATGAGCAGTTCTTC
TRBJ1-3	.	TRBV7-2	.	CASSLVAGDGNTIYF	TGTGCCAGCAGCTTAGTTGCAGGGGATGGAAACACCATATATTTT